These 9 T cell receptor beta chains were all obtained from the same sample, sequenced in a study of blood T cell repertoires in COVID-19. Some clones are missing from TCRdb's copy, which holds only in-frame ones; the method was immunoSEQ multiplex PCR. The sample has about 120,000 clones; around 90% are singletons. Specimen: peripheral blood. These receptors came from a human donor in a cohort sampled during active COVID-19.

This chain connects TRBV6-6 to TRBJ1-1; a possible D gene is TRBD1 (6 bases). From germline, CDR1 is MNHNY and CDR2 SVGAGI (reference sequence). This CDR3 region has 15 residues. Trimming left V 8 bases short and J 3 bases short, with 19 bases between. Written as DNA, the CDR3 is TGTGCCAGCGACCCAGGGGAGGGAATTTACACTGAAGCTTTCTTT. Protein: CASDPGEGIYTEAFF.

The chain links TRBV19 to TRBJ1-2; 7 bases map to TRBD1. The CDR3 extends over 15 amino acids. Germline CDR1 reads LNHDA; CDR2 reads SQIVND (reference sequence). V gave up 10 bases and J gave up 6 bases; unmatched junction bases: 17. As DNA, the CDR3 is TGTGCCACTCGGGCACGTATCGACAGGGCCGATGGCTACACCTTC. It is translated as CATRARIDRADGYTF. The whole variable domain, remainder taken from reference TRBV19 and TRBJ1-2, is DGGITQSPKYLFRKEGQNVTLSCEQNLNHDAMYWYRQDPGQGLRLIYYSQIVNDFQKGDIAEGYSVSREKKESFPLTVTSAQKNPTAFYLCATRARIDRADGYTFGSGTRLTVV.

The J gene is TRBJ2-2, the V gene TRBV12-5; 11 nucleotides match TRBD2. V lost 9 bases and J lost 5; bases outside the gene matches: 8. CDR1 and CDR2 (germline): LGHNT, FRNRAP. The length of the CDR3 is 15 residues. Written as DNA, the CDR3 is TGTGCTAGCGATAGCGGGGGGGCAATAACCGGGGAGCTGTTTTTT. Residues: CASDSGGAITGELFF.

This rearrangement joins TRBV3-1 (or the pseudogene TRBV3-2) to TRBJ2-1, with TRBD2 matching over 8 bases. The CDR3 contains 15 residues. CDR1 and CDR2 (germline): LGHDT, YNNKEL (reference sequence). V shed 4 bases, J shed 8 bases, and the junction held 10 bases outside the gene matches. The DNA for the CDR3 is TGTGCCAGCAGCCTTTTAGCGGGGCCTGAGCATGAGCAGTTCTTC. This encodes CASSLLAGPEHEQFF.

This rearrangement joins TRBV11-3 to TRBJ2-5, with 8 bases identical to TRBD1. The CDR3 is 15 amino acids. V trimming: 5 bases; J trimming: 5 bases; junction bases outside the gene matches: 10. Germline CDR1 SGHNT, CDR2 YENEEA. As DNA, the CDR3 is TGTGCCAGCAGCATAAGACAGGGGAGAGGGGAGACCCAGTACTTC. Protein sequence: CASSIRQGRGETQYF.

The rearrangement links TRBV20-1 to TRBJ1-5; the D is unclear. The CDR3 is 16 amino acids. V dropped 3 bases and J dropped 0 bases, with 15 bases sitting between them. Germline V CDR1 and CDR2: DFQATT, SNEGSKA (reference sequence). The CDR3 region has the DNA TGCAGTGCTAGTCCGAAGAGGCCCTATAGCAATCAGCCCCAGCATTTT. This gives the protein CSASPKRPYSNQPQHF.

The chain couples TRBV18 to TRBJ1-2; 7 bases align to TRBD1. In germline, CDR1 is KGHSH, CDR2 LQKENI. The J segment lost 5 bases and the V segment lost 6 bases, leaving 6 bases of the junction unmatched. This CDR3 contains 13 residues. CDR3 residues: CASSSGTDYGYTF. CDR3 nucleotides: TGTGCCAGCTCTTCCGGGACAGATTATGGCTACACCTTC.

V gene TRBV11-3 combines with J gene TRBJ2-3; D remains unclear. The CDR3 runs to 12 residues. Germline V gene data show CDR1 as SGHNT and CDR2 as YENEEA. Trimming left V 2 bases short and J 5 bases short, with 5 bases between. The chain's CDR3 is CASSLPGDTQYF. The CDR3 bases are TGTGCCAGCAGCTTACCGGGAGATACGCAGTATTTT.

V is TRBV7-9 and J is TRBJ2-7, with a possible D match to TRBD1 (5 bases). Looked up from germline, CDR1 is SEHNR and CDR2 is FQNEAQ (reference sequence). V lost 11 bases and J 0 bases, leaving 11 bases between the germline ends. This CDR3 is built from 12 residues. DNA for the CDR3: TGTGCCTTCGATACAGGCTCCTACGAGCAGTACTTC. It yields the protein CAFDTGSYEQYF.